One T cell receptor beta chain is described in this entry. The junction shows a germline mismatch at one end, possibly a read error. The sample is drawn from a study of blood T cell repertoires in COVID-19. Study at large: Donors in the United States, Italy and Spain gave samples during acute or convalescent COVID-19.

The CDR3 contains 14 residues. The V gene's germline CDR1 is SEHNR and CDR2 FQNEAQ (reference sequence). Sequenced by immunoSEQ multiplex PCR; TCRdb stores in-frame clones only, minus some. Seen here are 350,000 to 400,000 clones, around 89% observed once, and the top ten hold 1.2%. Ages ranged from about 18 to 89 years, with residence in more than 20 US areas. Two negative PCRs, clearance, or symptom resolution were required of recovered Cohort 3 donors. Sequenced: PBMCs or T cells enriched from blood (not recorded which). The clonotype comes from a woman between 18 and 29 years old who had recovered from COVID-19. J is TRBJ1-1 and V is TRBV7-9, with a possible D match to TRBD1 (5 bases). CDR3 DNA: TGTGCCAGCAGTTTAGAAGGGGTTAACACTGAAGCTTTCTTT. It encodes CASSLEGVNTEAFF. Looking up the rest from reference TRBV7-9 and TRBJ1-1 gives the full variable domain: DTGVSQNPRHKITKRGQNVTFRCDPISEHNRLYWYRQTLGQGPEFLTYFQNEAQLEKSRLLSDRFSAERPKGSFSTLEIQRTEQGDSAMYLCASSLEGVNTEAFFGQGTRLTVV.